These 16 T cell receptor beta chains came from one sample sequenced in a study of blood T cell repertoires in COVID-19. Produced via immunoSEQ multiplex PCR; TCRdb's table is partial and in-frame only. The sample lists 150,000 to 200,000 clones, roughly 90% occurring once. The sequenced material came from PBMCs or T cells enriched from blood (not recorded which). Source of these receptors: a human donor with acute COVID-19. The donor label of this sample is uncertain.

The rearrangement links TRBV18 to TRBJ1-4, with D unresolved. Germline assignment: CDR1 KGHSH and CDR2 LQKENI. This CDR3 region has 16 residues. The V end was cut by 3 bases, the J end by 5 bases, with 16 bases between. The CDR3: CASSPSSPSNNEKLFF. The CDR3 DNA reads TGTGCCAGCTCACCCTCTTCTCCCAGTAACAATGAAAAACTGTTTTTT.

This clone appeared a few times. The chain has TRBV15 and TRBJ2-2; possibly TRBD2 for D (7 bases). Germline CDR1 and CDR2: LNHNV and YYDKDF (reference sequence). Trimming removed 3 bases at V and 1 base at J, with 12 bases between. The CDR3 is made up of 16 amino acids. In DNA, the CDR3 is TGTGCCACCAGCAGTAGGGGGGGACGGAACACCGGGGAGCTGTTTTTT. Translation: CATSSRGGRNTGELFF.

The chain couples TRBV30 to TRBJ2-2; D is possibly TRBD1 (6 bases). V lost 8 bases and J lost 8, with 18 bases in between. CDR1 and CDR2 (germline): GTSNPN, SVGIG (reference sequence). This CDR3 contains 13 residues. CDR3 loop: CASQARGPGELFF. The CDR3, as DNA: TGTGCCAGCCAAGCCAGGGGCCCGGGGGAGCTGTTTTTT.

The chain joins TRBV19 to TRBJ1-5; D possibly corresponds to TRBD1 (5 bases). The germline V and J ends were trimmed by 6 bases and 1 base, with 13 bases remaining between them. The germline CDR1 and CDR2 sequences are LNHDA and SQIVND (reference sequence). The CDR3 loop spans 15 amino acids. The CDR3 is CASRTVGKSNQPQHF. In nucleotides, the CDR3 is TGTGCCAGTAGGACAGTAGGCAAAAGCAATCAGCCCCAGCATTTT.

The chain joins TRBV19 to TRBJ2-2, with TRBD2 identical over 9 bases. There are 17 residues in the CDR3. CDR1 and CDR2 (germline): LNHDA, SQIVND (reference sequence). The trim removed 2 bases at V and 1 base at J, leaving 5 bases unmatched. The CDR3 DNA is TGTGCCAGTAGTATAAGGCTAGCGGGGTGGAACACCGGGGAGCTGTTTTTT. It encodes CASSIRLAGWNTGELFF.

The V call is TRBV6-5, the J call TRBJ2-3, with D possibly matching TRBD2 (6 bases). Germline CDR1 MNHEY, CDR2 SVGAGI. V was pared by 2 bases and J by 1 base, with 10 bases between. This CDR3 spans 15 amino acids. This CDR3 is CASSYAGLRTDTQYF. The CDR3 nucleotides read TGTGCCAGCAGTTACGCGGGACTTCGCACAGATACGCAGTATTTT.

The gene calls are TRBV5-4 and TRBJ2-7, with TRBD1 matching over 8 bases. CDR1 SGHNT and CDR2 YYREEE come from the germline V gene (reference sequence). This CDR3 is built from 16 residues. J lost 1 base, V lost 0 bases, and 6 bases had no gene match. For the CDR3, the DNA is TGTGCCAGCAGCTTGGGGGGAGGACAGGGTTCCTACGAGCAGTACTTC. Protein sequence: CASSLGGGQGSYEQYF. The variable domain in full, with the rest retrieved from reference TRBV5-4 and TRBJ2-7, is ETGVTQSPTHLIKTRGQQVTLRCSSQSGHNTVSWYQQALGQGPQFIFQYYREEENGRGNFPPRFSGLQFPNYSSELNVNALELDDSALYLCASSLGGGQGSYEQYFGPGTRLTVT.

The genes are TRBV5-1 and TRBJ2-2, with 7 bases fitting TRBD2. Trimming at V came to 0 bases and at J to 7 bases, leaving 6 bases not matched to a gene. The CDR3 totals 15 residues. In germline, CDR1 is SGHRS, CDR2 YFSETQ. The CDR3 is CASSLVQRGRGELFF. CDR3 nucleotide sequence: TGCGCCAGCAGCTTGGTCCAGCGGGGACGCGGGGAGCTGTTTTTT.

This clone occurred once. This sequence joins TRBV28 and TRBJ2-7; 9 bases map to TRBD2. The CDR3 is 16 residues long. The ends lost 3 bases at V and 3 bases at J; junction bases unmatched: 9. Per germline, CDR1 MDHEN and CDR2 SYDVKM. CDR3 coding DNA: TGTGCCAGCAGTTTTCTCAGGTCTAGCGGGAACTACGAGCAGTACTTC. This encodes CASSFLRSSGNYEQYF.

The chain has TRBV2 and TRBJ1-1; 8 bases are a match to TRBD1. The CDR3 loop spans 14 amino acids. CDR1 and CDR2 (germline): SNHLY, FYNNEI. The ends lost 3 bases at V and 6 bases at J; junction bases unmatched: 6. The CDR3 DNA sequence: TGTGCCAGCAGTGATCGACAGGGGTTAGCTGAAGCTTTCTTT. Translating gives CASSDRQGLAEAFF.

This sequence joins TRBV7-2 and TRBJ1-3; no clear D. With 4 bases removed from V and 0 bases from J, the gap between germline ends came to 7 bases. CDR1 is SGHTA, CDR2 FQGNSA, per germline. The CDR3 sequence is 14 residues long. CDR3: CASSSSLSGNTIYF. Here the CDR3 DNA reads TGTGCCAGCAGCTCAAGCCTCTCTGGAAACACCATATATTTT. Full variable domain (remainder filled in from reference TRBV7-2 and TRBJ1-3): GAGVSQSPSNKVTEKGKDVELRCDPISGHTALYWYRQSLGQGLEFLIYFQGNSAPDKSGLPSDRFSAERTGGSVSTLTIQRTQQEDSAVYLCASSSSLSGNTIYFGEGSWLTVV.

This clone was counted only a few times. The chain carries TRBV7-9 and TRBJ2-3; 9 nucleotides line up with TRBD2. The CDR3 is made up of 15 amino acids. Germline assignment: CDR1 SEHNR and CDR2 FQNEAQ (reference sequence). V lost 7 bases, J lost 6 bases, and 11 bases stayed unmatched. Written as DNA, the CDR3 is TGTGCCAGCACGGTGGTAGCGGGGGACGGGGATACGCAGTATTTT. Translating gives CASTVVAGDGDTQYF.

The rearrangement links TRBV30 to TRBJ2-5; D uncertain. V was trimmed by 1 base and J by 0 bases, leaving 6 bases between them. Germline assignment: CDR1 GTSNPN and CDR2 SVGIG (reference sequence). This CDR3 is 13 amino acids long. CDR3 in amino acids: CAWSELDQETQYF. The CDR3 DNA reads as TGTGCCTGGAGTGAGCTAGACCAAGAGACCCAGTACTTC.

V and J are TRBV18 and TRBJ2-7, with TRBD1 matching over 8 bases. Germline lookup yields CDR1 KGHSH and CDR2 LQKENI. The V segment lost 1 base and the J segment 6 bases; nucleotides outside the gene matches: 2. The CDR3 spans 13 residues. CDR3 amino acids: CASSPRTGGEQYF. Written as DNA, the CDR3 is TGTGCCAGCTCACCACGAACAGGGGGCGAGCAGTACTTC.

The V call is TRBV6-5, the J call TRBJ1-5; D may be TRBD1 (5 bases). V shed 2 bases and J shed 7 bases, with 12 bases lying between them. Germline V lookup: CDR1 MNHEY, CDR2 SVGAGI. The CDR3 is 14 residues long. CDR3 sequence: CASSYQRGNQPQHF. In nucleotides, the CDR3 is TGTGCCAGCAGTTACCAAAGGGGAAACCAGCCCCAGCATTTT.

The chain has TRBV10-3 and TRBJ2-1; 9 bases align to TRBD1. The CDR3 contains 13 residues. The V gene's germline CDR1 is ENHRY and CDR2 SYGVKD. With 9 bases clipped from V and 9 bases from J, the junction kept 9 bases outside the gene matches. For the CDR3, the DNA is TGTGCCATGACCGGGACAGGGATTTCTGAGCAGTTCTTC. Translating it yields CAMTGTGISEQFF.